A selection of T cell receptor beta chains follows, all from one sample in a study of identical twins. Via MiXCR, TCRdb re-called the 5' RACE reads, giving one row per CDR3 protein. The sample lists around 1.7 million distinct CDR3 sequences; less than 35% were seen once. What was sequenced was cord blood. These receptors all come from a newborn girl in good health. CDR3s include the opening cysteine and the closing phenylalanine or tryptophan. The order of the fields is D gene, CDR3 length, clone size, J gene, V gene, CDR3 DNA, CDR3 protein. A D gene is named only where the DNA matches it firmly. Only part of the rows carry a size: once, few, many, or a class if the clone is expanded.

>-|18|-|TRBJ2-3|TRBV3-1
TGTGCCAGCAGCCAAGAACTGGGGAAGGGATCGAACACAGATACGCAGTATTTT
CASSQELGKGSNTDTQYF
>TRBD1|17|-|TRBJ1-4|TRBV5-1
TGCGCCAGCAGCTTGGAACAGGGGCTTGGGGCTAATGAAAAACCGTTTTTT
CASSLEQGLGANEKPFF
>-|16|few|TRBJ1-1|TRBV5-6
TGTGCCAGCAGGCAGAATTGGGGGAATATGAACACTGAAGCTTTCTTT
CASRQNWGNMNTEAFF
>-|13|-|TRBJ1-2|TRBV12-3/TRBV12-4
TGTGCCAGCAGAGGGAGACTGGGGTATGGCTACACCTTC
CASRGRLGYGYTF
>TRBD1|15|many|TRBJ1-6|TRBV5-1
TGTGCCAGCAGCTTAGGGACAGGGAGGAATTCACCCCTCCACTTT
CASSLGTGRNSPLHF
>TRBD2|14|-|TRBJ2-3|TRBV20-1
TGCAGTGCTAGAGGGCGGGGGGCCACAGATACGCAGTATTTT
CSARGRGATDTQYF
>-|16|-|TRBJ1-1|TRBV27
TGTGCCAGCAGTTTACGGGGGGTCGGGAGAAGCACTGAAGCTTTCTTT
CASSLRGVGRSTEAFF
>TRBD1|16|-|TRBJ1-5|TRBV5-6
TGTGCCAGCAGCTTGTGGGACAGGAATAGCAATCAGCCCCAGCATTTT
CASSLWDRNSNQPQHF
>-|15|-|TRBJ2-1|TRBV4-2
TGTGCCAGCAGAGGAGCGGGCAGCTCCTACAATGAGCAGTTCTTC
CASRGAGSSYNEQFF
>-|13|-|TRBJ1-2|TRBV20-1
TGCAGTGCTAGAGATAGTTCAGGGGAAGGCTACACCTTC
CSARDSSGEGYTF
>TRBD1|14|many|TRBJ2-7|TRBV6-6
TGTGCCAGCAGTTACGACAGGGGATTCTACGAGCAGTACTTC
CASSYDRGFYEQYF
>-|13|many|TRBJ2-1|TRBV28
TGTGCCACCCTAAAAGGGAGGTGGGATGAGCAGTTCTTC
CATLKGRWDEQFF
>TRBD2|16|-|TRBJ2-7|TRBV2
TGTGCCAGCAGTGAAGTACTGGCGGGAGGGCCCCACGAGCAGTACTTC
CASSEVLAGGPHEQYF
>TRBD1|17|few|TRBJ2-7|TRBV7-8
TGTGCCAGCTCAGGGAATCCCGGGACAGGGACCTACTACGAGCAGTACTTC
CASSGNPGTGTYYEQYF
>TRBD2|15|few|TRBJ2-1|TRBV27
TGTGCCAGCAGTACAGGGACTAGCTATTACAATGAGCAGTTCTTC
CASSTGTSYYNEQFF
>TRBD1|14|-|TRBJ1-4|TRBV30
TGTGCCTCCCAAGGGGGGACAGGGAATGAAAAACTGTTTTTT
CASQGGTGNEKLFF
>-|16|-|TRBJ2-5|TRBV20-1
TGCAGTGCTAGAGTTCCAAAGGACTGGTACCAAGAGACCCAGTACTTC
CSARVPKDWYQETQYF
>TRBD2|15|-|TRBJ2-3|TRBV2
TGTGCCGGCAGTGAGTTTAATAGCGGGACAGATACGCAGTATTTT
CAGSEFNSGTDTQYF
>TRBD2|15|-|TRBJ2-4|TRBV5-1
TGCGCCAGCAGCTTGGGGAGCGGGGGTACGAACATTCAGTACTTC
CASSLGSGGTNIQYF
>-|17|-|TRBJ1-3|TRBV7-2
TGTGCCAGCAGCCCCAGGGCGGAACCGGGACGGAGAAACACCATATATTTT
CASSPRAEPGRRNTIYF
>TRBD2|15|-|TRBJ2-1|TRBV20-1
TGCAGTGCTCCTCCCGGGACTAGCGGATACAATGAGCAGTTCTTC
CSAPPGTSGYNEQFF
>TRBD1|17|-|TRBJ1-5|TRBV27
TGTGCCAGCAGCGGCCTACCTCCGGGACAGAGCAATCAGCCCCAGCATTTT
CASSGLPPGQSNQPQHF
>TRBD2|13|few|TRBJ2-5|TRBV11-2
TGTGCCAGCTCGGGGGGGGGCAAAGAGACCCAGTACTTC
CASSGGGKETQYF
>-|14|few|TRBJ1-1|TRBV5-6
TGTGCCAGCAGCTTGGTTGGAGGGGCCACTGAAGCTTTCTTT
CASSLVGGATEAFF
>-|20|few|TRBJ2-6|TRBV12-3/TRBV12-4
TGTGCCAGCAGTTTAGCATTGTTCGCGACAGCGAACTCTGGGGCCAACGTCCTGACTTTC
CASSLALFATANSGANVLTF
>-|15|few|TRBJ1-4|TRBV20-1
TGCAGTGCTAGAGATTCGGGGACAACTAATGAAAAACTGTTTTTT
CSARDSGTTNEKLFF
>-|14|-|TRBJ2-2|TRBV11-2
TGTGCCAGCAGCTTAGTGGAGGGCACCGGGGAGCTGTTTTTT
CASSLVEGTGELFF
>TRBD2|13|few|TRBJ2-1|TRBV28
TGTGCCAGCAGAGTTAGCGGGAGGGTTGAGCAGTTCTTC
CASRVSGRVEQFF
>TRBD2|17|-|TRBJ2-1|TRBV7-2
TGTGCCAGCACCATTGACACTAGCGGGGGGGCTTTCAATGAGCAGTTCTTC
CASTIDTSGGAFNEQFF
>-|17|-|TRBJ2-1|TRBV20-1
TGCAGTGCTAGCCGAGAAAAGAGACCAAATACCTACAATGAGCAGTTCTTC
CSASREKRPNTYNEQFF
>-|17|-|TRBJ1-5|TRBV24-1
TGTGCCACCAGTGCTTCTATTCGCACCGGGCCAAGGGGGCCCCAGCATTTT
CATSASIRTGPRGPQHF